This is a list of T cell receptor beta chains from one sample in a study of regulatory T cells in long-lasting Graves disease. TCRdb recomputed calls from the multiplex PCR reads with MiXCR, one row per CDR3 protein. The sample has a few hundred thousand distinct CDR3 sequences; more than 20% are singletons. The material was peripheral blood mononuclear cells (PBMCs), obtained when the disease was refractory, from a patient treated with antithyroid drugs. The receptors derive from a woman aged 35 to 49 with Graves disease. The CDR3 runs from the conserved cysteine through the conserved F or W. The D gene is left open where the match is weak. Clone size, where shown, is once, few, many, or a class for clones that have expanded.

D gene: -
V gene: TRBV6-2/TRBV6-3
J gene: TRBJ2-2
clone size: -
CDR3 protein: CASTPSVSYTGELFF
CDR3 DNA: TGTGCCAGCACCCCTAGTGTGTCTTACACCGGGGAGCTGTTTTTT

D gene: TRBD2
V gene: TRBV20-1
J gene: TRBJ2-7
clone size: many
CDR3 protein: CSARGAGGPYEQYF
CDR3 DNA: TGCAGTGCTAGAGGAGCGGGAGGTCCCTACGAGCAGTACTTC

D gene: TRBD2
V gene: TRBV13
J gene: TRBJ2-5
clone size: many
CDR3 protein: CASSPTSEQETQYF
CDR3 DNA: TGTGCCAGCAGCCCCACTAGCGAACAAGAGACCCAGTACTTC

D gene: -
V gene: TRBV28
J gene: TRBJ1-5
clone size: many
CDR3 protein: CASSLYREEQPQHF
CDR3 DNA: TGTGCCAGCAGTTTGTACAGGGAAGAGCAGCCCCAGCATTTT

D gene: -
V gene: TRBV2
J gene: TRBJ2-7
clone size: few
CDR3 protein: CASRNRVSPYEQYF
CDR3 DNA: TGTGCCAGCAGGAACAGGGTGTCTCCCTACGAGCAGTACTTC

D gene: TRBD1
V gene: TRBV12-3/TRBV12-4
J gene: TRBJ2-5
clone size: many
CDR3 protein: CASTLAGTGETQYF
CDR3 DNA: TGTGCCAGCACCCTCGCCGGGACAGGGGAGACCCAGTACTTC

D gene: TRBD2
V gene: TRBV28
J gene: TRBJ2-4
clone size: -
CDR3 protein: CASSFPSGRANIQYF
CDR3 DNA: TGTGCCAGCAGTTTTCCTAGCGGGAGAGCAAACATTCAGTACTTC

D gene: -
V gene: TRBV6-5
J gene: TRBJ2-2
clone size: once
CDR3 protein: CASSYGAANTGELFF
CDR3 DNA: TGTGCCAGCAGTTACGGAGCTGCGAACACCGGGGAGCTGTTTTTT

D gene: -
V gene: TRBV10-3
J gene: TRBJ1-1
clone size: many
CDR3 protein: CAISEPAAMNTEAFF
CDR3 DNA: TGTGCCATCAGTGAGCCAGCCGCGATGAACACTGAAGCTTTCTTT

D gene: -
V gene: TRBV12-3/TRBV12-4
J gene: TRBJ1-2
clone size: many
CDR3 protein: CASPPGENRLGYTF
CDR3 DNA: TGTGCCAGTCCCCCAGGCGAGAATCGACTTGGCTACACCTTC

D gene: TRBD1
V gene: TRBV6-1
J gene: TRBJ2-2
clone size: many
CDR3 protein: CASTRTGQGAGELFF
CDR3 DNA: TGTGCCAGCACGAGAACGGGACAGGGGGCCGGGGAGCTGTTTTTT

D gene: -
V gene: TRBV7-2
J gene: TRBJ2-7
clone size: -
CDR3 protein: CASSLASGKAYEQYF
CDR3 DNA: TGTGCCAGCAGCTTAGCATCAGGGAAGGCCTACGAGCAGTACTTC

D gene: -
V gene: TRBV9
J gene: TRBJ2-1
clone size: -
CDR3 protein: CASSGLTGGVNEQFF
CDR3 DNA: TGTGCCAGCAGCGGCCTGACAGGTGGGGTCAATGAGCAGTTCTTC

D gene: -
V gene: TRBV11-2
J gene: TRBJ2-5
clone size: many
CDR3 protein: CASSVGQFQETQYF
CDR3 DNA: TGTGCCAGCAGCGTAGGACAGTTCCAAGAGACCCAGTACTTC

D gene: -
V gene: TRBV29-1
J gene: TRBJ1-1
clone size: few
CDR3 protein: CSVEVHREDTEAFF
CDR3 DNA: TGCAGCGTTGAAGTGCACAGGGAGGACACTGAAGCTTTCTTT

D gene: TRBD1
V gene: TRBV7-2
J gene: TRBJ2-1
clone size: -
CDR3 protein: CASSWTGGRVNEQFF
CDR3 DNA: TGTGCCAGCAGCTGGACAGGGGGCCGGGTGAATGAGCAGTTCTTC